This T cell receptor (beta chain) was obtained from a study of control samples from healthy donors and cancer patients. CDR3 length equals 16 residues. The germline CDR1 and CDR2 sequences are MNHEY and SVGEGT. The V segment lost 5 bases and the J segment 2 bases; nucleotides outside the gene matches: 6. Libraries were prepared by immunoSEQ multiplex PCR; TCRdb keeps only in-frame clonotypes and omits some of them. The table records fewer than 120,000 clones, 88% of them present only once. This receptor was obtained from a woman aged 55 to 70 with lung cancer. The sample consisted of PBMCs. This rearrangement joins TRBV6-2 or TRBV6-3 to TRBJ2-1; the match to TRBD2 covers 10 bases. The CDR3 loop reads CASSDYLAGAYNEQFF. DNA for the CDR3: TGTGCCAGCAGTGACTATCTAGCGGGGGCCTACAATGAGCAGTTCTTC.